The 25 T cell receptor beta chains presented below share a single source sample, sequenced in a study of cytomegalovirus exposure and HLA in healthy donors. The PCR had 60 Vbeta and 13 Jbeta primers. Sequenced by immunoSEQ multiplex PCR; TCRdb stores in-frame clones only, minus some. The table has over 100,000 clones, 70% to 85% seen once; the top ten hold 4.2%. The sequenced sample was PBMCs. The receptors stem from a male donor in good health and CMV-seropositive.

CDR3 coding DNA: TGTGCCAGCAGGGTCGGGGACTTCCTTTACAATGAGCAGTTCTTC. Translation: CASRVGDFLYNEQFF. The chain uses TRBV27 and TRBJ2-1, with TRBD2 as a possible D gene (6 bases). The ends were cut back, 6 bases at V and 4 bases at J, with 16 bases in the middle. In germline, CDR1 is MNHEY, CDR2 SMNVEV (reference sequence). The CDR3 spans 15 residues.

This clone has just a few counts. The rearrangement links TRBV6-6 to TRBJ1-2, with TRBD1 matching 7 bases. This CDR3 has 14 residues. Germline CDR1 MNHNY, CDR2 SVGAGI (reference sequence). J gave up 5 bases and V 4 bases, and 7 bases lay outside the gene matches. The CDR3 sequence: CASSWEKGQYGYTF. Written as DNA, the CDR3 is TGTGCCAGCAGTTGGGAAAAGGGACAGTATGGCTACACCTTC.

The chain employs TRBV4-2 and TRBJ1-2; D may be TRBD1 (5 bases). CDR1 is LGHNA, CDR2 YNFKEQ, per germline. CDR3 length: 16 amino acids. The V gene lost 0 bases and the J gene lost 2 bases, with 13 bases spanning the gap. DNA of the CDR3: TGTGCCAGCAGCCAAGATCTTGGGGGGGTAAACTATGGCTACACCTTC. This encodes CASSQDLGGVNYGYTF.

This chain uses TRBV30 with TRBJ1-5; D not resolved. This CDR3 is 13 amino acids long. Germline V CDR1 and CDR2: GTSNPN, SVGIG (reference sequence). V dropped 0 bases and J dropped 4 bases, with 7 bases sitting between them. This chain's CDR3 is CAWSVSENQPQHF. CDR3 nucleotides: TGTGCCTGGAGTGTGTCGGAGAATCAGCCCCAGCATTTT. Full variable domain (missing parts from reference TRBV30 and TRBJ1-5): SQTIHQWPATLVQPVGSPLSLECTVEGTSNPNLYWYRQAAGRGLQLLFYSVGIGQISSEVPQNLSASRPQDRQFILSSKKLLLSDSGFYLCAWSVSENQPQHFGDGTRLSIL.

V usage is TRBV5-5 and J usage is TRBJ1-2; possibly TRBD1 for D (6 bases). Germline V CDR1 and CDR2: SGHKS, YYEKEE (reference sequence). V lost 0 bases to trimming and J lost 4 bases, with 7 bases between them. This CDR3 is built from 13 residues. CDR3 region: CASSLGDTYGYTF. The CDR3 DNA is TGTGCCAGCAGCTTGGGGGACACCTATGGCTACACCTTC.

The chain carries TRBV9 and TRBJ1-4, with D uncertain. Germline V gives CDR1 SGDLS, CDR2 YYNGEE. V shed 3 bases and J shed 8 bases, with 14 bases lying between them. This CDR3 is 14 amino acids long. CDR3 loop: CASSAQVTGEKLFF. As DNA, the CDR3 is TGTGCCAGCAGCGCCCAGGTAACTGGGGAAAAACTGTTTTTT. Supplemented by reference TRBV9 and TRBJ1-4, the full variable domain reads DSGVTQTPKHLITATGQRVTLRCSPRSGDLSVYWYQQSLDQGLQFLIQYYNGEERAKGNILERFSAQQFPDLHSELNLSSLELGDSALYFCASSAQVTGEKLFFGSGTQLSVL.

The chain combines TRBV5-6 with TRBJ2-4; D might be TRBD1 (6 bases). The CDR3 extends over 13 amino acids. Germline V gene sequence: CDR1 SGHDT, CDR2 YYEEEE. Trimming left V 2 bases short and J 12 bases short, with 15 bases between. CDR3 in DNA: TGTGCCAGCAGCTTAACAGGGCCCGGCAGTCAGTACTTC. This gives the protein CASSLTGPGSQYF.

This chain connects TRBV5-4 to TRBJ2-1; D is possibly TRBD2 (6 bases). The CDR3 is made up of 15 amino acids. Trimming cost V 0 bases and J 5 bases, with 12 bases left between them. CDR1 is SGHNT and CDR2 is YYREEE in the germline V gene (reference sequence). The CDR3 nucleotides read TGTGCCAGCAGCTTGGGACTAGGTCCTAACAATGAGCAGTTCTTC. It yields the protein CASSLGLGPNNEQFF.

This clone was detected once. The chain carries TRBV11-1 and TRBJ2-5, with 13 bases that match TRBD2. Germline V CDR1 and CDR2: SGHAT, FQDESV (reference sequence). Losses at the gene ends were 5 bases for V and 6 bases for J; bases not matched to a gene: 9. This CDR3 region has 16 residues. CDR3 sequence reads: CASSATSGGAGKTQYF. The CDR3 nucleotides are TGTGCCAGCAGCGCCACTAGCGGGGGGGCCGGAAAGACCCAGTACTTC. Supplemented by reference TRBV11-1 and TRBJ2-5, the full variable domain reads EAEVAQSPRYKITEKSQAVAFWCDPISGHATLYWYRQILGQGPELLVQFQDESVVDDSQLPKDRFSAERLKGVDSTLKIQPAELGDSAMYLCASSATSGGAGKTQYFGPGTRLLVL.

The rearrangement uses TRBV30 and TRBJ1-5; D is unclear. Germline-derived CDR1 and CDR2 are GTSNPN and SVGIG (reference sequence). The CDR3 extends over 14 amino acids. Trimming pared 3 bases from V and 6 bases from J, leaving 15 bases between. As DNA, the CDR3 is TGTGCCTGGAGCATCGGGATCGTGAGTCAGCCCCAGCATTTT. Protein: CAWSIGIVSQPQHF.

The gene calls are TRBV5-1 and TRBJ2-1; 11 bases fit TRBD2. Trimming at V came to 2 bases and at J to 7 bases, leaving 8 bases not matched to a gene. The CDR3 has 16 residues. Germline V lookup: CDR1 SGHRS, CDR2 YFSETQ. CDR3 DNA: TGCGCCAGCAGCTTCCGCGCATTAGCGGGGGGGAATGAGCAGTTCTTC. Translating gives CASSFRALAGGNEQFF.

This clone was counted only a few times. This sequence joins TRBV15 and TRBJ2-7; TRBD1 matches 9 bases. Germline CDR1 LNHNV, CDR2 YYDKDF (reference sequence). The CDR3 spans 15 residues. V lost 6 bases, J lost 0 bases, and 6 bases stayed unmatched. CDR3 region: CATSRDRAYSYEQYF. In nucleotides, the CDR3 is TGTGCCACCAGTCGGGACAGGGCTTACTCCTACGAGCAGTACTTC.

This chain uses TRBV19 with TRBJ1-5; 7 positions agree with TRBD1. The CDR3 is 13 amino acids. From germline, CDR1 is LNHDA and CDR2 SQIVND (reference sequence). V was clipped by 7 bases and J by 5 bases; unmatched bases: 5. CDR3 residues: CASMERGHQPQHF. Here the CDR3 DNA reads TGTGCCAGTATGGAGAGGGGGCATCAGCCCCAGCATTTT. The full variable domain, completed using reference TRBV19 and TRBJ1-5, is DGGITQSPKYLFRKEGQNVTLSCEQNLNHDAMYWYRQDPGQGLRLIYYSQIVNDFQKGDIAEGYSVSREKKESFPLTVTSAQKNPTAFYLCASMERGHQPQHFGDGTRLSIL.

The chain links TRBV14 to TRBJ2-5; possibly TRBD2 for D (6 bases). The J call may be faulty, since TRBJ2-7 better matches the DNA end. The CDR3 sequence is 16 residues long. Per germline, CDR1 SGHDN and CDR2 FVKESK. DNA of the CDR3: TGTGCCAGCAGCCTCCGGAGGGCAGCCTTAACCTACGAGCAGTACTTC. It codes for CASSLRRAALTYEQYF.

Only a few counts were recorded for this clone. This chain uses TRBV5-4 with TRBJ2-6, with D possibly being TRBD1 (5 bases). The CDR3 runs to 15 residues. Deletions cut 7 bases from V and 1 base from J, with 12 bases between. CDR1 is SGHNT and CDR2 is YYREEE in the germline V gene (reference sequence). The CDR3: CASLGKGSGANVLTF. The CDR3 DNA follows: TGTGCCAGCCTCGGCAAGGGGTCTGGGGCCAACGTCCTGACTTTC.

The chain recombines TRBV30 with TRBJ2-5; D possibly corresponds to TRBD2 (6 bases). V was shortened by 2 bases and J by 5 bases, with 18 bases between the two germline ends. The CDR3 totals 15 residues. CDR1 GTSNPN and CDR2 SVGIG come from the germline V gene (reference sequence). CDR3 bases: TGTGCCTGGAGTAGTCTGGGGGGTGAAACGGAGACCCAGTACTTC. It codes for CAWSSLGGETETQYF.

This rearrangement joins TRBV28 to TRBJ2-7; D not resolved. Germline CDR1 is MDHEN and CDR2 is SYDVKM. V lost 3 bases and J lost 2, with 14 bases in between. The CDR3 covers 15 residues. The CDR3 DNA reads TGTGCCAGCAGTTTTGGTCTAAACCCTCCCTACGAGCAGTACTTC. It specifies CASSFGLNPPYEQYF.

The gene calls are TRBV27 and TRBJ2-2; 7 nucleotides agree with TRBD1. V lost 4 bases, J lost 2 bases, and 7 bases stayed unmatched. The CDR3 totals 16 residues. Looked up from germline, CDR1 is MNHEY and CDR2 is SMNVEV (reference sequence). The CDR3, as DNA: TGTGCCAGCAGTTCTCTAGGGACAGCTAACACCGGGGAGCTGTTTTTT. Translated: CASSSLGTANTGELFF.

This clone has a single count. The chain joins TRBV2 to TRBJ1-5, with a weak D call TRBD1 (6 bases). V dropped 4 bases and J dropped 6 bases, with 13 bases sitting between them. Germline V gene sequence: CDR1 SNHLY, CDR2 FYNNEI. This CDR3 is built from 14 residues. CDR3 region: CASSALGGGQPQHF. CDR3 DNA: TGTGCCAGCAGTGCCCTGGGAGGGGGTCAGCCCCAGCATTTT.

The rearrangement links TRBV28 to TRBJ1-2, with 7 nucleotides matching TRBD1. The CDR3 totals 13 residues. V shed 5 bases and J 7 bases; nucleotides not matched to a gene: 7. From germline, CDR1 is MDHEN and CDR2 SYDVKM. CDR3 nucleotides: TGTGCCAGCAGTCAATTCAGGGGGAGTGGCTACACCTTC. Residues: CASSQFRGSGYTF.

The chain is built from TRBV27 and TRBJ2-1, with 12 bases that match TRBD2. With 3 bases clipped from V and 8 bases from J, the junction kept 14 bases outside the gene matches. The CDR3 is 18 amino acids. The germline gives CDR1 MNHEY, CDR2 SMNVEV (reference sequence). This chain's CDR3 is CASSFTGPLAGGFDEQFF. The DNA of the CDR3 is TGTGCCAGCAGTTTTACAGGGCCGCTAGCGGGAGGGTTCGATGAGCAGTTCTTC.

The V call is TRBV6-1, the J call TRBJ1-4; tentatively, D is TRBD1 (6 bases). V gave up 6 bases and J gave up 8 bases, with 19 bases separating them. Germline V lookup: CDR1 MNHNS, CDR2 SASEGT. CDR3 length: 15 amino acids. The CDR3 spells CASSPKQGIREKLFF. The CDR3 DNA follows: TGTGCCAGCAGCCCCAAACAGGGCATCCGGGAAAAACTGTTTTTT.

CDR3 sequence reads: CSVLLDGLNTEAFF. For the CDR3, the DNA is TGCAGCGTTTTACTAGACGGCCTGAACACTGAAGCTTTCTTT. J is TRBJ1-1 and V is TRBV29-1; D gene ambiguous. The V and J ends lost 5 bases and 0 bases respectively, with 13 bases between them. Germline CDR1 is SQVTM and CDR2 is ANQGSEA. The CDR3 has 14 amino acids.

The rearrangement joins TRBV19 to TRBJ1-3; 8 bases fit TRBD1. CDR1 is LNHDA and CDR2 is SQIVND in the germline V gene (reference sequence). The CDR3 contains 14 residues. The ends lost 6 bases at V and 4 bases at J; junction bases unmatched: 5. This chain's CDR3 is CASRLRGQGNTIYF. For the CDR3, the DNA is TGTGCCAGTAGGCTCAGGGGGCAAGGAAACACCATATATTTT.

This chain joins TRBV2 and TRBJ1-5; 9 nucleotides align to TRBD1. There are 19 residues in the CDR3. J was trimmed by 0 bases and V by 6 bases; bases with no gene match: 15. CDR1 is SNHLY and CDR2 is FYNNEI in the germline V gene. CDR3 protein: CASRPGQGCEFCSNQPQHF. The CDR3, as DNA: TGTGCCAGCAGACCCGGACAGGGGTGTGAATTTTGTAGCAATCAGCCCCAGCATTTT. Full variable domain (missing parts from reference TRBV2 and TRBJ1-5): EPEVTQTPSHQVTQMGQEVILRCVPISNHLYFYWYRQILGQKVEFLVSFYNNEISEKSEIFDDQFSVERPDGSNFTLKIRSTKLEDSAMYFCASRPGQGCEFCSNQPQHFGDGTRLSIL.